This TCR beta chain comes out of a study of blood T cells in healthy people across ages. Whole-study findings and limits: Naive CD4+ cells and diversity were both higher in long-lived donors than in aged donors.

Drawn from each donor were 8.5 to 10 milliliters of peripheral blood. Each sample gave at least 6.5 million isolated PBMCs. The V segment lost 3 bases and the J segment 2 bases; nucleotides outside the gene matches: 9. The CDR3 has 17 amino acids. The germline CDR1 and CDR2 sequences are MNHEY and SMNVEV (reference sequence). In the case of this clonotype: Its target is unknown.

Together with a sample-barcoded 5' primer, a J-beta primer mix was included in a second PCR lasting about 6 to 11 cycles. Template switching added a 12-random-nucleotide identifier to every cDNA molecule. TCRdb analysed the 5' RACE reads with MiXCR anew, one entry per CDR3 protein. The sample has approximately 690,000 distinct CDR3 sequences, approximately 40% seen once; the top ten hold 30%. The rearrangement joins TRBV27 to TRBJ2-2, with TRBD1 identical over 7 bases. Sequencing was performed on blood. This TCR was recovered from a man of 80 years or more in good health. CDR3 DNA sequence: TGTGCCAGCAGTTTCGTGTTGACAGGGTATAACACCGGGGAGCTGTTTTTT. This codes for CASSFVLTGYNTGELFF.